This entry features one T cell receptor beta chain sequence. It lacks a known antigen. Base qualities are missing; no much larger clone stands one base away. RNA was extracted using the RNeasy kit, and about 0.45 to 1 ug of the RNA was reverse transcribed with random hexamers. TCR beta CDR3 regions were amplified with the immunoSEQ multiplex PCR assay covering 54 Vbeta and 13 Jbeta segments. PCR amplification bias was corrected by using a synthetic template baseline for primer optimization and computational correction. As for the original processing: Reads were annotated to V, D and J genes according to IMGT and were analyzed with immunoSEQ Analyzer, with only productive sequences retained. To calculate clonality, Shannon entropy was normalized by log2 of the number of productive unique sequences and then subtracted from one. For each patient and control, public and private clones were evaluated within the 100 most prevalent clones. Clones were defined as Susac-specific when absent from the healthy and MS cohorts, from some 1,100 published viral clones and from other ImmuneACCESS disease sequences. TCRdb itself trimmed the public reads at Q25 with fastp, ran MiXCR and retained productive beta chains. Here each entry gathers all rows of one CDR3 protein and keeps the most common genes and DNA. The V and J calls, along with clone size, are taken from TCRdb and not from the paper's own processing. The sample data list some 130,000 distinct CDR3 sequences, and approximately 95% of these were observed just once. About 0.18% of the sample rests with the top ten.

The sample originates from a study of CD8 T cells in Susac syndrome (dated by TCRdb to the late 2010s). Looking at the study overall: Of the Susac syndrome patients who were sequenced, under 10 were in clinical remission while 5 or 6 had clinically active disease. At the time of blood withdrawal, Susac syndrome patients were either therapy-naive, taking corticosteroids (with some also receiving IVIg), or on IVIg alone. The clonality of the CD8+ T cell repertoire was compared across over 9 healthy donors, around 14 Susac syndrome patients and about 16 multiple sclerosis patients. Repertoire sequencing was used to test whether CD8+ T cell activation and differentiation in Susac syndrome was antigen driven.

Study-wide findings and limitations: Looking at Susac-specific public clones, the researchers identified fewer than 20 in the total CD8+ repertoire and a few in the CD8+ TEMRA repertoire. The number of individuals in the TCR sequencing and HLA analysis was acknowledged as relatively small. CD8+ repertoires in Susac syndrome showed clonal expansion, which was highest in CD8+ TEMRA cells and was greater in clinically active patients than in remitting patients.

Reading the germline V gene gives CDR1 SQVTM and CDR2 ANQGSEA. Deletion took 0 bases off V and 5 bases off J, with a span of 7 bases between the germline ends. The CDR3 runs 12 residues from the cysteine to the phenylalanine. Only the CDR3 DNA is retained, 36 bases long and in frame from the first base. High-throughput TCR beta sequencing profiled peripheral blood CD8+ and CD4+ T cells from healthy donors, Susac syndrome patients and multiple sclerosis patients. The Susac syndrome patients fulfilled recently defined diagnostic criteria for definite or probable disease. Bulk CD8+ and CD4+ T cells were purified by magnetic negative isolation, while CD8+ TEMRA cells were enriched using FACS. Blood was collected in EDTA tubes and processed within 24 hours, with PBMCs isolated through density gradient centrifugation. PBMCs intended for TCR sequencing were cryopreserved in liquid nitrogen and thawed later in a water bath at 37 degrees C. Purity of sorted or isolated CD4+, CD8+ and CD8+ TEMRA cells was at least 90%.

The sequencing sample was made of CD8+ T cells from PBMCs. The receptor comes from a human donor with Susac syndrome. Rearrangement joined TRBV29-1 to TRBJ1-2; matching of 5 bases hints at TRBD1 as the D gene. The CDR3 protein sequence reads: CSVEDRTYGYTF. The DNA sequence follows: TGCAGCGTTGAAGATAGGACATATGGCTACACCTTC.